A single sample is the source of the 12 T cell receptor beta chains below, sequenced in a study of CD8 T cells in ankylosing spondylitis. TCRdb reanalysed the 5' RACE reads using MiXCR and keeps one entry per CDR3 protein. The table records around 32,000 distinct CDR3 sequences, approximately 7.1% of them present only once. The specimen was blood, either unsorted or a sorted T cell fraction (not recorded which). These receptors were taken from a male donor with ankylosing spondylitis or in good health (not recorded which).

This clonotype was found many times. The genes are TRBV7-8 and TRBJ1-3; possible D gene TRBD1, 5 bases. The CDR3 has 13 residues. Germline V lookup: CDR1 SGHVS, CDR2 FQNEAQ. Trimming took off 1 base at V and 8 bases at J, with 9 bases between the two ends. This chain's CDR3 is CASSLGRGDTIYF. The CDR3 DNA sequence: TGTGCCAGCAGCTTAGGCCGAGGGGACACCATATATTTT.

This clonotype was seen repeatedly, ten times or more. V and J are TRBV28 and TRBJ1-2; TRBD1 might be the D (5 bases). The CDR3 runs 12 residues. Between the trimmed V and J ends, which lost 1 base and 8 bases, there was a span of 8 bases. CDR1 MDHEN and CDR2 SYDVKM come from the germline V gene. Written as DNA, the CDR3 is TGTGCCAGCAGTTTATTTGGGGGAGGCTACACCTTC. Translated, it gives CASSLFGGGYTF.

This clonotype was detected ten times or more. The J gene is TRBJ2-7, the V gene TRBV29-1; 8 bases fit TRBD2. CDR3 size: 15 residues. Trimming removed 5 bases from V and 7 bases from J; junction bases left unmatched: 16. Germline CDR1 SQVTM, CDR2 ANQGSEA. In nucleotides, the CDR3 is TGCAGCGTTATGGCCCCGGGGGGGTCCTTCGGGGAGCAGTACTTC. This codes for CSVMAPGGSFGEQYF.

This chain links TRBV6-1 with TRBJ1-1; TRBD1 matches 9 bases. CDR3 length: 15 amino acids. Germline values: CDR1 MNHNS, CDR2 SASEGT. The V segment lost 5 bases and the J segment 0 bases; nucleotides outside the gene matches: 4. CDR3 DNA: TGTGCCAGCAGTAGGACAGGGGACTTGAACACTGAAGCTTTCTTT. This translates into CASSRTGDLNTEAFF.

Many counts were recorded for this clonotype. The V call is TRBV7-3, the J call TRBJ2-7, with 8 bases lining up with TRBD1. After removal of 3 bases from V and 3 bases from J, the junction contained 7 bases not matched to a gene. CDR1 is SGHTA, CDR2 FQGTGA, per germline. The CDR3 contains 15 residues. The CDR3: CASSLYPGQVYEQYF. DNA for the CDR3: TGTGCCAGCAGCTTGTATCCGGGACAGGTCTACGAGCAGTACTTC.

This clonotype was found many times. The gene calls are TRBV5-1 and TRBJ2-2; the match to TRBD2 covers 8 bases. The CDR3 contains 18 residues. V dropped 4 bases and J dropped 2; count of bases not matched to a gene: 13. Germline V CDR1 and CDR2: SGHRS, YFSETQ. The CDR3 loop is CASSPGTSRGRNTGELFF. CDR3 DNA sequence: TGCGCCAGCAGCCCTGGGACTAGTAGAGGACGAAACACCGGGGAGCTGTTTTTT.

In this sample, this clonotype is medium-sized. J is TRBJ2-1 and V is TRBV20-1, with 10 bases that match TRBD2. Germline V CDR1 and CDR2: DFQATT, SNEGSKA (reference sequence). V lost 3 bases, J lost 6 bases, and 5 bases stayed unmatched. The CDR3 totals 14 residues. The CDR3 DNA is TGCAGTGCTAGCAGCACTAGCGGGGCCAATGAGCAGTTCTTC. Protein sequence: CSASSTSGANEQFF.

In its sample, this clonotype was seen many times. The gene calls are TRBV24-1 and TRBJ2-1, with D perhaps matching TRBD1 (6 bases). Trimming stripped 8 bases from V and 11 bases from J, with 15 bases between. The CDR3 consists of 12 residues. Looked up from germline, CDR1 is KGHDR and CDR2 is SFDVKD. The CDR3 DNA reads as TGTGCCACCATGGACAGTAACAGGAAGCAGTTCTTC. The encoded protein is CATMDSNRKQFF.

V gene TRBV7-8 combines with J gene TRBJ2-7; 8 positions agree with TRBD2. Germline values: CDR1 SGHVS, CDR2 FQNEAQ. Unmatched junction bases numbered 8, after V lost 2 bases and J lost 2 bases. The CDR3 is made up of 16 amino acids. CDR3 DNA: TGTGCCAGCAGCTTATACGGTAGCGGGATGCCCTACGAGCAGTACTTC. Amino acids: CASSLYGSGMPYEQYF.

This clonotype occurred many times. The rearrangement uses TRBV20-1 and TRBJ2-3, with 9 bases that match TRBD2. This CDR3 is built from 15 residues. The V gene end was trimmed by 5 bases and the J gene end by 1 base; junction bases not matched to a gene: 7. The germline V gene encodes CDR1 DFQATT and CDR2 SNEGSKA (reference sequence). The CDR3 sequence is CSALAGERGTDTQYF. As DNA, the CDR3 is TGCAGTGCTTTAGCGGGAGAAAGGGGCACAGATACGCAGTATTTT.

This clonotype was counted between two and nine times. The chain is built from TRBV7-2 and TRBJ2-3; unclear D gene. This CDR3 has 14 amino acids. CDR1 is SGHTA and CDR2 is FQGNSA in the germline V gene. With 1 base removed from V and 1 base from J, the gap between germline ends came to 6 bases. The DNA of the CDR3 is TGTGCCAGCAGCTTAGGTCGAGGCACAGATACGCAGTATTTT. This sequence encodes CASSLGRGTDTQYF. Full variable domain (missing parts from reference TRBV7-2 and TRBJ2-3): GAGVSQSPSNKVTEKGKDVELRCDPISGHTALYWYRQSLGQGLEFLIYFQGNSAPDKSGLPSDRFSAERTGGSVSTLTIQRTQQEDSAVYLCASSLGRGTDTQYFGPGTRLTVL.

This clonotype was observed many times. The gene calls are TRBV28 and TRBJ2-3; 8 nucleotides align to TRBD1. The CDR3 has 14 residues. CDR1 MDHEN and CDR2 SYDVKM come from the germline V gene. Losses at the gene ends were 7 bases for V and 4 bases for J; bases not matched to a gene: 7. CDR3 bases: TGTGCCAGCACCGAGACAGGGGCAGCAGATACGCAGTATTTT. Translating gives CASTETGAADTQYF. Using reference TRBV28 and TRBJ2-3 for the parts outside the CDR3, the full variable domain is DVKVTQSSRYLVKRTGEKVFLECVQDMDHENMFWYRQDPGLGLRLIYFSYDVKMKEKGDIPEGYSVSREKKERFSLILESASTNQTSMYLCASTETGAADTQYFGPGTRLTVL.